The text below deals with one T cell receptor (beta chain). Antigen: not known. This entry belongs to a study of cytomegalovirus exposure and HLA in healthy donors. Researchers ran the PCR with 60 Vbeta and 13 Jbeta primers. Using immunoSEQ multiplex PCR, the repertoire was profiled, and TCRdb retains in-frame clones only, with some absent. The sample lists about 140,000 clones; around three quarters were seen once. The trim removed 7 bases at V and 4 bases at J, leaving 18 bases unmatched. CDR1 SNHLY and CDR2 FYNNEI come from the germline V gene. The CDR3 runs 17 residues. Study-wide points: In a later analysis, a genetic analysis reported fewer productive-TCR N-insertions in an Asian-associated ancestry cluster than the cohort average. A few chains linked to CMV were shown in vitro to be specific for CMV antigens.

This sequence was found in a middle-aged man in good health and CMV-seropositive. Sequences were obtained from PBMCs. The chain couples TRBV2 to TRBJ2-5; 7 positions agree with TRBD1. Here the CDR3 reads CASIRVRGRFPGETQYF. The CDR3 DNA sequence: TGTGCCAGCATAAGGGTTAGGGGGCGCTTTCCTGGAGAGACCCAGTACTTC. Full variable domain (remainder filled in from reference TRBV2 and TRBJ2-5): EPEVTQTPSHQVTQMGQEVILRCVPISNHLYFYWYRQILGQKVEFLVSFYNNEISEKSEIFDDQFSVERPDGSNFTLKIRSTKLEDSAMYFCASIRVRGRFPGETQYFGPGTRLLVL.